Sequencing of this TCR beta chain was carried out in a study of CD8+ T cells in alopecia areata. Background on the study: Those patients who were treated received oral tofacitinib, which was given at 5 to 10 mg twice daily for moderate-to-severe alopecia areata.

Study-wide findings and caveats: Scalp samples also yield sequences of resident alphabeta T cells from normal skin.

Note on this clone: What it binds is unknown.

RNA extraction was followed by reverse transcription into cDNA, which acted as the sequencing template. Sequencing was performed with immunoSEQ multiplex PCR; in TCRdb, only in-frame clones are kept and a portion is missing. Altogether about 180,000 clones are present, 50% to 60% being singletons, with the ten largest covering 14% to 15%. Lesional scalp punch biopsies and peripheral blood came from alopecia areata patients. The sample consisted of CD4+ T cells sorted from blood, taken at week 0. The TCR originated in a human donor with alopecia areata.

CDR3 sequence: CASSPGQGAGVNTEAFF. CDR3 DNA sequence: TGCGCCAGCAGCCCCGGACAGGGGGCCGGCGTGAACACTGAAGCTTTCTTT. The chain combines TRBV4-1 with TRBJ1-1; 11 bases map to TRBD1. V lost 4 bases and J lost 0; bases outside the gene matches: 7. The CDR3 length is 17 residues. Per the germline V gene, CDR1 is MGHRA and CDR2 is YSYEKL.